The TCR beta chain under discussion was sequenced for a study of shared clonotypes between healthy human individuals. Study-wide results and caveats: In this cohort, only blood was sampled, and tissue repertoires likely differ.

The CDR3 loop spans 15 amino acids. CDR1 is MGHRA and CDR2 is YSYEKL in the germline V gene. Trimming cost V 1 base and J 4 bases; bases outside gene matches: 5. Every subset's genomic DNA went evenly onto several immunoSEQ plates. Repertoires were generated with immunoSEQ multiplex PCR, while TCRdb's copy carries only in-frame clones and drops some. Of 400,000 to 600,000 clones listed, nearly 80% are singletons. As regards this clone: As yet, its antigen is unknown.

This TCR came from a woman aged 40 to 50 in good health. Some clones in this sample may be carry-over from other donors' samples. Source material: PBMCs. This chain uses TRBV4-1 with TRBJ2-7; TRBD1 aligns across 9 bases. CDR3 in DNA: TGCGCCAGCAGCCAAGGGACAGGGGCGAATTACGAGCAGTACTTC. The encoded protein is CASSQGTGANYEQYF.